This T cell receptor (beta chain) was observed in a study of blood T cell repertoires in COVID-19. About the study: Italy, Spain and the United States were the sources of the convalescent and acute COVID-19 samples. Sources were T cells, B-cell-depleted T cells, or PBMCs; the material itself was cDNA or gDNA.

As originally analysed: Amplification from reference gene primers served as the basis for estimated nucleated cell counts. Here immunoSEQ multiplex PCR was the method, and the copy in TCRdb shows in-frame clones only, minus some. That table is the source of V, J and clone size, and D and trimming were worked out from the DNA. The profile shows about 68,000 clones, 65% to 90% of them singletons. Material for sequencing was peripheral blood. The receptor comes from an older woman with acute or convalescent COVID-19.

The chain's CDR3 is CASSGSGREKLFF. The CDR3 DNA sequence: TGCGCCAGCAGCGGGTCAGGGCGTGAAAAACTGTTTTTT. The rearrangement uses TRBV5-1 and TRBJ1-4, with D possibly TRBD1 on 5 matching bases. Trimming pared 4 bases from V and 7 bases from J, leaving 11 bases between. Germline CDR1 reads SGHRS; CDR2 reads YFSETQ. The CDR3 is 13 residues long.